The rows below give T cell receptor beta chains drawn from one sample of a study of cytomegalovirus exposure and HLA in healthy donors. Profiled with immunoSEQ multiplex PCR; TCRdb holds only in-frame clones, not every one. The repertoire holds about 44,000 clones, with 90% to 95% as singletons. Sequenced sample: PBMCs. The source of these receptors is a woman younger than 35 in good health and CMV-seronegative. Each CDR3 is given with its conserved first and last residue. The order of the fields is clone size, V gene, J gene, D gene, CDR3 DNA, CDR3 protein. The D gene is left open where the match is weak. Part of the rows lack a size; the others show once, few, many or a class for expanded clones.

abundance: -
v_gene: TRBV6-5
j_gene: TRBJ2-5
d_gene: -
CDR3nt: TGTGCCAGCAGTCCCCCGGGTAGCTATGAGACCCAGTACTTC
CDR3aa: CASSPPGSYETQYF

abundance: -
v_gene: TRBV28
j_gene: TRBJ2-2
d_gene: -
CDR3nt: TGTGCCACCCAGGAGAACACCGGGGAGCTGTTTTTT
CDR3aa: CATQENTGELFF

abundance: -
v_gene: TRBV5-1
j_gene: TRBJ1-1
d_gene: TRBD1
CDR3nt: TGCGCCAGCAAAATTAGAAGGGACAGTCTAACTGAAGCTTTCTTT
CDR3aa: CASKIRRDSLTEAFF

abundance: -
v_gene: TRBV6-5
j_gene: TRBJ1-1
d_gene: -
CDR3nt: TGTGCCAGCAGTCTTTCGGGGAAGAACACTGAAGCTTTCTTT
CDR3aa: CASSLSGKNTEAFF

abundance: -
v_gene: TRBV29-1
j_gene: TRBJ2-1
d_gene: TRBD2
CDR3nt: TGCAGCGTTGATGGGGGGAGGGGCGCCTACAATGAGCAGTTCTTC
CDR3aa: CSVDGGRGAYNEQFF

abundance: -
v_gene: TRBV28
j_gene: TRBJ2-2
d_gene: -
CDR3nt: TGTGCCAGCACCCGAATTAGCACCGGGGAGCTGTTTTTT
CDR3aa: CASTRISTGELFF

abundance: -
v_gene: TRBV5-1
j_gene: TRBJ2-7
d_gene: -
CDR3nt: TGCGCCAGCAGCGTTGACGGACACAGCTACGAGCAGTACTTC
CDR3aa: CASSVDGHSYEQYF

abundance: -
v_gene: TRBV14
j_gene: TRBJ2-7
d_gene: -
CDR3nt: TGTGCCAGCAGCCAAGTCACAGAGCAGTACTTC
CDR3aa: CASSQVTEQYF

abundance: -
v_gene: TRBV27
j_gene: TRBJ1-2
d_gene: -
CDR3nt: TGTGCCAGCAGTTTACAATGGGGGCCTGACTATGGCTACACCTTC
CDR3aa: CASSLQWGPDYGYTF

abundance: few
v_gene: TRBV5-1
j_gene: TRBJ2-3
d_gene: -
CDR3nt: TGCGCCAGCAGCCCGGACACAACAGATACGCAGTATTTT
CDR3aa: CASSPDTTDTQYF

abundance: -
v_gene: TRBV6-4
j_gene: TRBJ1-5
d_gene: -
CDR3nt: TGTGCCGGATCGACAGTCAATCAGCCCCAGCATTTT
CDR3aa: CAGSTVNQPQHF

abundance: -
v_gene: TRBV19
j_gene: TRBJ2-3
d_gene: TRBD1
CDR3nt: TGTGCCAGTAATCCGGGACAGGTCCCAGATACGCAGTATTTT
CDR3aa: CASNPGQVPDTQYF

abundance: -
v_gene: TRBV2
j_gene: TRBJ2-7
d_gene: -
CDR3nt: TGTGCCAGCAGTGTGGAGGACGGACCCTACGAGCAGTACTTC
CDR3aa: CASSVEDGPYEQYF

abundance: -
v_gene: TRBV15
j_gene: TRBJ2-3
d_gene: -
CDR3nt: TGTGCCACCAGCAGGGGATTACAGGGATTCACAGATACGCAGTATTTT
CDR3aa: CATSRGLQGFTDTQYF

abundance: -
v_gene: TRBV7-3
j_gene: TRBJ2-7
d_gene: TRBD1
CDR3nt: TGTGCCAGCAGCGCGGGGGACAGGGGGACCTACGAGCAGTACTTC
CDR3aa: CASSAGDRGTYEQYF

abundance: -
v_gene: TRBV29-1
j_gene: TRBJ1-6
d_gene: TRBD1
CDR3nt: TGCAGCGTTGTACAGGGGGATAATTCACCCCTCCACTTT
CDR3aa: CSVVQGDNSPLHF

abundance: -
v_gene: TRBV13
j_gene: TRBJ2-1
d_gene: TRBD2
CDR3nt: TGTGCCAGCAGCTTTGGCGGGAGCTATGAGCAGTTCTTC
CDR3aa: CASSFGGSYEQFF